One and the same sample provided the 17 T cell receptor beta chains below, sequenced in a study of cytomegalovirus exposure and HLA in healthy donors. Primers: 60 Vbeta forward and 13 Jbeta reverse. Profiling relied on immunoSEQ multiplex PCR, and the TCRdb table lists in-frame clones only, not all of them. The sample yields about 120,000 clones, about 78% seen once. Sequencing input: PBMCs. The receptors derive from a woman in her thirties or forties in good health and CMV-seropositive.

The chain is built from TRBV11-3 and TRBJ2-7, with D unclear. V lost 0 bases and J lost 4, with 7 bases in between. From germline, CDR1 is SGHNT and CDR2 YENEEA. This CDR3 region has 13 residues. CDR3 protein: CASSLDSEYEQYF. The DNA for the CDR3 is TGTGCCAGCAGCTTAGACTCGGAGTACGAGCAGTACTTC.

This clone was picked up one time. The V gene is TRBV28, the J gene TRBJ2-7, with D maybe TRBD1 (5 bases). V lost 3 bases and J lost 4, with 19 bases in between. The CDR3 loop spans 16 amino acids. In germline, CDR1 is MDHEN, CDR2 SYDVKM. The CDR3 coding sequence is TGTGCCAGCAGTTTTCCTTTCCAGGGTGGCTCTTACGAGCAGTACTTC. Protein product: CASSFPFQGGSYEQYF. Looking up the rest from reference TRBV28 and TRBJ2-7 gives the full variable domain: DVKVTQSSRYLVKRTGEKVFLECVQDMDHENMFWYRQDPGLGLRLIYFSYDVKMKEKGDIPEGYSVSREKKERFSLILESASTNQTSMYLCASSFPFQGGSYEQYFGPGTRLTVT.

The gene calls are TRBV6-5 and TRBJ2-1; D possibly corresponds to TRBD2 (6 bases). Germline V lookup: CDR1 MNHEY, CDR2 SVGAGI. Trimming shortened V by 6 bases and J by 2 bases, and 11 bases separated the two germline ends. The CDR3 covers 14 residues. CDR3 region: CASRISGPYNEQFF. The DNA for the CDR3 is TGTGCCAGCAGGATTAGCGGCCCCTACAATGAGCAGTTCTTC.

This clone turned up a few times. V and J are TRBV6-6 and TRBJ2-7; perhaps TRBD1 as D (6 bases). V lost 4 bases, J lost 1 base, and 17 bases lay in between. Per germline, CDR1 MNHNY and CDR2 SVGAGI (reference sequence). The CDR3 has 16 amino acids. The CDR3 DNA reads as TGTGCCAGCAGTTCCCACTCAGACAGGAAGTCCTACGAGCAGTACTTC. It encodes CASSSHSDRKSYEQYF.

In its sample, this clone was seen a few times. The chain joins TRBV5-1 to TRBJ1-3; unclear D gene. V was clipped by 1 base and J by 0 bases, with 11 bases between them. Germline V CDR1 and CDR2: SGHRS, YFSETQ. The CDR3 is 16 amino acids. CDR3 region: CASSLIYGFSGNTIYF. The CDR3 coding sequence is TGCGCCAGCAGCTTGATATACGGTTTCTCTGGAAACACCATATATTTT.

This clone was found a few times. The chain uses TRBV5-1 and TRBJ1-2; tentative D call: TRBD1 (6 bases). Per the germline V gene, CDR1 is SGHRS and CDR2 is YFSETQ. Trimming shortened V by 8 bases and J by 6 bases, and 20 bases separated the two germline ends. The CDR3 is 14 amino acids. The CDR3 here is CASSRQGPQDGYTF. CDR3 DNA: TGCGCCAGTTCGCGGCAGGGGCCGCAGGATGGCTACACCTTC.

A few counts support this clone. This chain connects TRBV2 to TRBJ2-7, with 8 nucleotides matching TRBD1. This CDR3 region has 16 residues. Germline CDR1 and CDR2: SNHLY and FYNNEI. V lost 7 bases and J lost 0; bases outside the gene matches: 11. CDR3 in DNA: TGTGCCAGCAACCAGGGGACAGGTTGGAGCTCCTACGAGCAGTACTTC. Translated, it gives CASNQGTGWSSYEQYF. Supplemented by reference TRBV2 and TRBJ2-7, the full variable domain reads EPEVTQTPSHQVTQMGQEVILRCVPISNHLYFYWYRQILGQKVEFLVSFYNNEISEKSEIFDDQFSVERPDGSNFTLKIRSTKLEDSAMYFCASNQGTGWSSYEQYFGPGTRLTVT.

The chain is built from TRBV5-8 and TRBJ1-1; D is undetermined. The CDR3 has 14 residues. Between the trimmed V and J ends, which lost 1 base and 0 bases, there was a span of 7 bases. The germline V gene encodes CDR1 SGHTS and CDR2 YDEGEE. This chain's CDR3 is CASSLTALNTEAFF. The CDR3 nucleotides read TGTGCCAGCAGCTTGACAGCATTGAACACTGAAGCTTTCTTT.

The rearrangement uses TRBV7-3 and TRBJ2-2, with a tentative D call TRBD2 (6 bases). Trimming shortened V by 2 bases and J by 3 bases, and 10 bases separated the two germline ends. CDR1 is SGHTA, CDR2 FQGTGA, per germline. This CDR3 has 15 residues. The CDR3: CASSLSGGHTGELFF. The CDR3 coding sequence is TGTGCCAGCAGCTTATCCGGGGGTCACACCGGGGAGCTGTTTTTT.

This clone was counted a single time. The chain employs TRBV4-1 and TRBJ2-5, with TRBD2 identical over 8 bases. Trimming took 0 bases from V and 4 from J; bases not matched to a gene: 7. From germline, CDR1 is MGHRA and CDR2 YSYEKL. CDR3 length: 16 amino acids. CDR3: CASSQDRGGPPETQYF. DNA for the CDR3: TGCGCCAGCAGCCAAGACCGGGGGGGGCCCCCAGAGACCCAGTACTTC.

The chain combines TRBV18 with TRBJ1-1; D unresolved. The CDR3 has 13 amino acids. Germline CDR1 KGHSH, CDR2 LQKENI. Trimming removed 3 bases at V and 2 bases at J, with 7 bases between. CDR3 in DNA: TGTGCCAGCTCACCGACGGGTAACACTGAAGCTTTCTTT. This sequence encodes CASSPTGNTEAFF.

In nucleotides, the CDR3 is TGCGCCAGCAGCCCCGGGACAGGGGCTTACGAGCAGTACTTC. It encodes CASSPGTGAYEQYF. The chain joins TRBV5-1 to TRBJ2-7, with TRBD1 identical over 10 bases. Germline V gene lookup returns CDR1 SGHRS and CDR2 YFSETQ. The CDR3 is 14 residues long. V dropped 4 bases and J dropped 4; count of bases not matched to a gene: 5.

The chain carries TRBV6-1 and TRBJ2-2, with 7 positions matching TRBD1. Germline assignment: CDR1 MNHNS and CDR2 SASEGT. V dropped 6 bases and J dropped 6; count of bases not matched to a gene: 4. CDR3 length equals 13 residues. The CDR3 DNA follows: TGTGCCAGCAGAGCGCAGGGGGCCGGGGAGCTGTTTTTT. Translating it yields CASRAQGAGELFF.

A note on this clone: Other DNA variants within this sample encode the same CDR3. The chain is built from TRBV10-3 and TRBJ2-3; 7 nucleotides align to TRBD1. Germline values: CDR1 ENHRY, CDR2 SYGVKD. CDR3 size: 15 residues. With 3 bases clipped from V and 6 bases from J, the junction kept 9 bases outside the gene matches. Here the CDR3 reads CAISDQGGFDDTQYF. The DNA of the CDR3 is TGTGCCATCAGTGATCAAGGGGGCTTTGACGATACGCAGTATTTT.

This chain joins TRBV12-5 and TRBJ1-1; D uncertain. This CDR3 region has 12 residues. Germline lookup yields CDR1 LGHNT and CDR2 FRNRAP. The V end lost 8 bases, the J end lost 0 bases, and 7 bases lay between the germline ends. The CDR3 here is CASLAVNTEAFF. CDR3 nucleotide sequence: TGTGCTAGTTTGGCAGTGAACACTGAAGCTTTCTTT. The full variable domain, completed using reference TRBV12-5 and TRBJ1-1, is DARVTQTPRHKVTEMGQEVTMRCQPILGHNTVFWYRQTMMQGLELLAYFRNRAPLDDSGMPKDRFSAEMPDATLATLKIQPSEPRDSAVYFCASLAVNTEAFFGQGTRLTVV.

The chain uses TRBV5-1 and TRBJ1-2; D ambiguous. Germline V gene sequence: CDR1 SGHRS, CDR2 YFSETQ. The V end was cut by 1 base, the J end by 2 bases, with 12 bases between. This CDR3 has 15 residues. The CDR3 bases are TGCGCCAGCAGCTTGTCCCCAGGCTCAAACTATGGCTACACCTTC. It translates to CASSLSPGSNYGYTF.

A note on this clone: One junction end disagrees with the germline gene, perhaps due to a read error. The chain is built from TRBV7-7 and TRBJ1-1; unclear D gene. From germline, CDR1 is SSHAT and CDR2 FNYEAQ (reference sequence). The CDR3 spans 15 residues. CDR3 sequence: CASSSERYRDTEAFF. The CDR3 DNA reads TGTGCTAGCAGTAGTGAAAGGTACAGAGACACTGAAGCTTTCTTT.